The sequence of this TCR beta chain was determined in a study of cytomegalovirus exposure and HLA in healthy donors. Study conclusions and caveats: Evidence from a later analysis indicated that most CMV-associated TCR beta chains looked HLA-restricted. Later, TCR association rates were found to vary by HLA locus, highest for DRB1 and lowest for HLA-C. In a later analysis, TCR beta V- and J-gene trimming was associated with a missense DCLRE1C variant.

PCR amplification relied on 60 Vbeta primers (plus 13 Jbeta primers). Under the authors' procedure: A later analysis counted 80 million or so unique TCR beta chains, some 11 million shared. Clones were sequenced by immunoSEQ multiplex PCR, and TCRdb holds only the in-frame ones, with some missing. The V and J calls and clone size were taken over from that table, and D and trimming were inferred from the DNA. The sample lists under 150,000 clones, about 64% occurring once. Germline CDR1 is MNHNY and CDR2 is SVGAGI (reference sequence). This CDR3 region has 16 residues. Germline trimming cut 2 bases from V and 4 bases from J; bases unmatched to any gene: 1. Comments on this clone: Antigen: not known.

The chain employs TRBV6-6 and TRBJ2-1, with 14 bases lining up with TRBD2. The receptor was isolated from a man aged 18 to 30 in good health and CMV-seropositive. Sequenced input: PBMCs. Here the CDR3 reads CASSYRLAGGYNEQFF. CDR3 in DNA: TGTGCCAGCAGTTACCGACTAGCGGGGGGGTACAATGAGCAGTTCTTC.